A single sample is the source of the 26 T cell receptor beta chains below, sequenced in a study of beta chain features in type 1 diabetes. Study conclusions and caveats: The study found moderately but significantly shorter TCRB CDR3s in all four CD4+ subsets of Type 1 diabetes patients.

Investigators reverse transcribed all isolated RNA, so they sequenced expressed TCRB transcripts. TCRdb's copy holds only in-frame clones and misses some; the assay was immunoSEQ multiplex PCR. The sample lists roughly 50,000 clones, under 45% occurring once. The antigens for these receptors are not known. The sample was Tregs from blood. These receptors all come from a man aged 25-45 years with type 1 diabetes.

This chain links TRBV4-1 with TRBJ2-5; 10 bases are a match to TRBD2. The CDR3 totals 15 residues. The ends lost 4 bases at V and 5 bases at J; junction bases unmatched: 7. CDR1 is MGHRA and CDR2 is YSYEKL in the germline V gene. CDR3 residues: CASSPSGTSAETQYF. The CDR3 DNA reads TGCGCCAGCAGCCCCTCCGGGACTAGCGCGGAGACCCAGTACTTC.

This clone was recorded a few times. This chain connects TRBV7-2 to TRBJ2-7, with TRBD1 identical over 8 bases. After removal of 0 bases from V and 5 bases from J, the junction contained 3 bases not matched to a gene. The CDR3 sequence is 14 residues long. CDR1 and CDR2 (germline): SGHTA, FQGNSA. CDR3 DNA sequence: TGTGCCAGCAGCTTAGCCGGGACAGGCGACGAGCAGTACTTC. It is translated as CASSLAGTGDEQYF.

This clone appeared once. The chain couples TRBV7-9 to TRBJ2-1; 8 positions match TRBD2. Germline CDR1 is SEHNR and CDR2 is FQNEAQ (reference sequence). V gave up 2 bases and J gave up 6 bases; unmatched junction bases: 15. The CDR3 runs 18 residues. The CDR3 reads CASSLTGRGGLFFNEQFF. Here the CDR3 DNA reads TGTGCCAGCAGCTTAACGGGGCGCGGGGGGCTCTTCTTCAATGAGCAGTTCTTC.

J is TRBJ1-2 and V is TRBV7-8; 8 bases map to TRBD1. Germline CDR1 SGHVS, CDR2 FQNEAQ. The ends lost 5 bases at V and 6 bases at J; junction bases unmatched: 14. This CDR3 contains 16 residues. This CDR3 reads CASSPRWDRMVDGYTF. Here the CDR3 DNA reads TGTGCCAGCAGCCCACGATGGGACAGGATGGTGGATGGCTACACCTTC.

This clone was counted a few times. V is TRBV5-5 and J is TRBJ1-1; D remains ambiguous. Trimming pared 0 bases from V and 2 bases from J, leaving 8 bases between. Germline lookup yields CDR1 SGHKS and CDR2 YYEKEE (reference sequence). There are 14 residues in the CDR3. CDR3 protein: CASSLDVLNTEAFF. CDR3 nucleotide sequence: TGTGCCAGCAGCTTGGACGTACTTAACACTGAAGCTTTCTTT.

In this sample, this clone turned up a few times. CDR3 loop: CASSLRGNSGNKDTQYF. In DNA, the CDR3 is TGCGCCAGCAGCTTACGAGGGAATAGCGGGAACAAGGATACGCAGTATTTT. The chain couples TRBV5-1 to TRBJ2-3; the match to TRBD2 covers 8 bases. The V and J ends lost 2 bases and 6 bases, in that order; junction bases with no gene match: 14. Germline lookup yields CDR1 SGHRS and CDR2 YFSETQ. The CDR3 sequence is 17 residues long.

This sequence joins TRBV18 and TRBJ1-2; D unresolved. V was clipped by 3 bases and J by 6 bases, with 11 bases between them. CDR3 size: 13 residues. CDR1 and CDR2 (germline): KGHSH, LQKENI. The CDR3 spells CASSPSGENGYTF. CDR3 bases: TGTGCCAGCTCACCCTCCGGGGAGAATGGCTACACCTTC. Complete variable domain (other parts from reference TRBV18 and TRBJ1-2): NAGVMQNPRHLVRRRGQEARLRCSPMKGHSHVYWYRQLPEEGLKFMVYLQKENIIDESGMPKERFSAEFPKEGPSILRIQQVVRGDSAAYFCASSPSGENGYTFGSGTRLTVV.

This chain connects TRBV7-3 to TRBJ2-1; 10 bases map to TRBD2. Germline values: CDR1 SGHTA, CDR2 FQGTGA. The CDR3 runs 15 residues. Trimming took 5 bases from V and 5 from J; bases not matched to a gene: 6. CDR3 in amino acids: CASSPRTSGDNEQFF. The CDR3 bases are TGTGCCAGCAGCCCCCGGACTAGCGGAGACAATGAGCAGTTCTTC.

The rearrangement uses TRBV11-2 and TRBJ1-5, with a possible D match to TRBD1 (6 bases). The germline V and J ends were trimmed by 2 bases and 2 bases, with 7 bases remaining between them. Germline V lookup: CDR1 SGHAT, CDR2 FQNNGV. The CDR3 consists of 14 residues. The CDR3 sequence is CASSLQGRNQPQHF. CDR3 sequence (DNA): TGTGCCAGCAGCTTACAGGGGCGCAATCAGCCCCAGCATTTT. Drawing the rest from reference TRBV11-2 and TRBJ1-5, the complete variable domain is EAGVAQSPRYKIIEKRQSVAFWCNPISGHATLYWYQQILGQGPKLLIQFQNNGVVDDSQLPKDRFSAERLKGVDSTLKIQPAKLEDSAVYLCASSLQGRNQPQHFGDGTRLSIL.

CDR3 protein: CASSFRLGEQYF. In DNA form, the CDR3 reads TGTGCCAGCAGTTTCCGACTAGGCGAGCAGTACTTC. This chain joins TRBV28 and TRBJ2-7, with a weak D call TRBD2 (6 bases). The CDR3 consists of 12 residues. Trimming took off 3 bases at V and 6 bases at J, with 9 bases between the two ends. In germline, CDR1 is MDHEN, CDR2 SYDVKM.

By proportion, this clone is medium-sized. This chain joins TRBV28 and TRBJ2-5; TRBD1 is a possible D gene (6 bases). Looked up from germline, CDR1 is MDHEN and CDR2 is SYDVKM. Trimming took 3 bases from V and 3 from J, leaving 14 bases between them. CDR3 length equals 15 residues. In nucleotides, the CDR3 is TGTGCCAGCAGTTTGGTTTGGACAGAGAAAGAGACCCAGTACTTC. It specifies CASSLVWTEKETQYF. Full variable domain (remainder filled in from reference TRBV28 and TRBJ2-5): DVKVTQSSRYLVKRTGEKVFLECVQDMDHENMFWYRQDPGLGLRLIYFSYDVKMKEKGDIPEGYSVSREKKERFSLILESASTNQTSMYLCASSLVWTEKETQYFGPGTRLLVL.

This clone appeared a few times. The gene calls are TRBV19 and TRBJ2-2; D is perhaps TRBD2 (6 bases). CDR1 is LNHDA, CDR2 SQIVND, per germline (reference sequence). This CDR3 is 15 amino acids long. Trimming cost V 4 bases and J 5 bases, with 14 bases left between them. CDR3 sequence (DNA): TGTGCCAGTAGTAGCGGGACCCCCGGGACCGGGGAGCTGTTTTTT. It specifies CASSSGTPGTGELFF.

The chain links TRBV5-6 to TRBJ2-7, with 11 bases identical to TRBD1. The CDR3 has 16 residues. CDR1 SGHDT and CDR2 YYEEEE come from the germline V gene. Trimming took 4 bases from V and 1 from J; bases not matched to a gene: 7. CDR3 sequence reads: CASSPLGDRGSYEQYF. In DNA form, the CDR3 reads TGTGCCAGCAGCCCCCTTGGGGACAGGGGGTCCTACGAGCAGTACTTC. The complete variable domain, with remaining parts taken from reference TRBV5-6 and TRBJ2-7, reads DAGVTQSPTHLIKTRGQQVTLRCSPKSGHDTVSWYQQALGQGPQFIFQYYEEEERQRGNFPDRFSGHQFPNYSSELNVNALLLGDSALYLCASSPLGDRGSYEQYFGPGTRLTVT.

Worth noting for this clone: The same CDR3 is also encoded by other DNA sequences in this sample. The CDR3: CASSQGTDTQYF. The CDR3 DNA reads TGTGCCAGCTCTCAGGGGACAGATACGCAGTATTTT. J is TRBJ2-3 and V is TRBV18; TRBD1 is a possible D gene (6 bases). Germline V gene lookup returns CDR1 KGHSH and CDR2 LQKENI. This CDR3 has 12 residues. V lost 6 bases and J 3 bases, leaving 7 bases between the germline ends.

The chain links TRBV28 to TRBJ1-2; 9 nucleotides line up with TRBD1. Germline CDR1 is MDHEN and CDR2 is SYDVKM. This CDR3 has 14 residues. V was clipped by 6 bases and J by 3 bases; unmatched bases: 5. CDR3 nucleotides: TGTGCCAGCAGGTACACAGGGGGCGACTATGGCTACACCTTC. As protein: CASRYTGGDYGYTF.

This clone was observed once. This sequence joins TRBV5-1 and TRBJ1-1, with a tentative D call TRBD1 (5 bases). Germline CDR1 is SGHRS and CDR2 is YFSETQ. V was clipped by 0 bases and J by 8 bases, with 14 bases between them. The CDR3 is made up of 14 amino acids. CDR3 DNA sequence: TGCGCCAGCAGCTTGGACTTCAGGGTTTCGGAAGCTTTCTTT. It is translated as CASSLDFRVSEAFF.

The chain joins TRBV18 to TRBJ1-4; TRBD1 matches at 7 bases. Germline trimming cut 3 bases from V and 0 bases from J; bases unmatched to any gene: 4. From germline, CDR1 is KGHSH and CDR2 LQKENI. The CDR3 contains 16 residues. DNA of the CDR3: TGTGCCAGCTCACCGGGACAGAAATCAACTAATGAAAAACTGTTTTTT. Protein: CASSPGQKSTNEKLFF.

This clone has more than one count but fewer than ten. V gene TRBV6-1 combines with J gene TRBJ2-1, with 11 bases aligning to TRBD2. The J segment lost 9 bases and the V segment lost 6 bases, leaving 7 bases of the junction unmatched. The CDR3 length is 14 residues. Per the germline V gene, CDR1 is MNHNS and CDR2 is SASEGT. The CDR3 sequence: CASRIAGGPIEQFF. The CDR3 DNA sequence: TGTGCCAGCAGGATAGCGGGAGGGCCTATTGAGCAGTTCTTC.

This clone was observed a handful of times. The gene calls are TRBV29-1 and TRBJ2-7; D gene uncertain. Trimming removed 6 bases from V and 4 bases from J, with 7 bases in between. Germline values: CDR1 SQVTM, CDR2 ANQGSEA. The CDR3 covers 10 residues. The CDR3 DNA sequence: TGCAGCGTCTTCTTTTACGAGCAGTACTTC. It yields the protein CSVFFYEQYF.

The table lists this clone with a few counts. The chain combines TRBV29-1 with TRBJ1-6, with a weak D call TRBD1 (5 bases). There are 13 residues in the CDR3. Trimming took 6 bases from V and 7 from J, leaving 13 bases between them. Germline CDR1 SQVTM, CDR2 ANQGSEA. The CDR3 sequence is CSVRQGANSPLHF. The CDR3 nucleotides are TGCAGCGTGAGGCAGGGCGCGAATTCACCCCTCCACTTT. The entire variable domain, with the rest obtained from reference TRBV29-1 and TRBJ1-6, is as follows: SAVISQKPSRDICQRGTSLTIQCQVDSQVTMMFWYRQQPGQSLTLIATANQGSEATYESGFVIDKFPISRPNLTFSTLTVSNMSPEDSSIYLCSVRQGANSPLHFGNGTRLTVT.

The chain employs TRBV5-1 and TRBJ2-7; tentative D call: TRBD2 (5 bases). V gave up 0 bases and J gave up 2 bases, with 6 bases separating them. CDR3 length: 13 amino acids. CDR1 and CDR2 (germline): SGHRS, YFSETQ. CDR3 nucleotides: TGCGCCAGCAGCTTGGAGACTACCTACGAGCAGTACTTC. Its protein product is CASSLETTYEQYF. The entire variable domain, with the rest obtained from reference TRBV5-1 and TRBJ2-7, is as follows: KAGVTQTPRYLIKTRGQQVTLSCSPISGHRSVSWYQQTPGQGLQFLFEYFSETQRNKGNFPGRFSGRQFSNSRSEMNVSTLELGDSALYLCASSLETTYEQYFGPGTRLTVT.

The gene calls are TRBV20-1 and TRBJ1-2; D is unclear. The CDR3 is made up of 11 amino acids. The germline gives CDR1 DFQATT, CDR2 SNEGSKA (reference sequence). V lost 5 bases to trimming and J lost 1 base, with 5 bases between them. CDR3: CSAFYNYGYTF. Written as DNA, the CDR3 is TGCAGTGCTTTCTATAACTATGGCTACACCTTC.

The rearrangement uses TRBV6-5 and TRBJ1-5; D uncertain. V lost 2 bases and J lost 3, with 8 bases in between. This CDR3 spans 14 amino acids. Per germline, CDR1 MNHEY and CDR2 SVGAGI. CDR3 region: CASSYSFINQPQHF. The CDR3 nucleotides read TGTGCCAGCAGTTACAGCTTCATCAATCAGCCCCAGCATTTT.

The J gene is TRBJ2-1, the V gene TRBV29-1, with 12 bases fitting TRBD2. With 3 bases clipped from V and 8 bases from J, the junction kept 5 bases outside the gene matches. Per germline, CDR1 SQVTM and CDR2 ANQGSEA. The CDR3 extends over 14 amino acids. In nucleotides, the CDR3 is TGCAGCGTTGATCCTAGCGGGAGGGCCTATGAGCAGTTCTTC. Residues: CSVDPSGRAYEQFF.

In this sample, this clone turned up a few times. As DNA, the CDR3 is TGTGCCAGCAGCTTCGGGAGAGGAGCTTTCTTT. Protein: CASSFGRGAFF. J is TRBJ1-1 and V is TRBV5-8; D is ambiguous. The CDR3 contains 11 residues. Deletions cut 2 bases from V and 10 bases from J, with 9 bases between. The V gene's germline CDR1 is SGHTS and CDR2 YDEGEE.

The genes are TRBV2 and TRBJ2-3; 8 positions match TRBD2. With V trimmed by 4 bases and J by 0 bases, 3 bases remained unmatched. Looked up from germline, CDR1 is SNHLY and CDR2 is FYNNEI. CDR3 length: 15 amino acids. The CDR3 sequence: CASSVVAGSTDTQYF. In DNA, the CDR3 is TGTGCCAGCAGTGTTGTAGCGGGGAGCACAGATACGCAGTATTTT.